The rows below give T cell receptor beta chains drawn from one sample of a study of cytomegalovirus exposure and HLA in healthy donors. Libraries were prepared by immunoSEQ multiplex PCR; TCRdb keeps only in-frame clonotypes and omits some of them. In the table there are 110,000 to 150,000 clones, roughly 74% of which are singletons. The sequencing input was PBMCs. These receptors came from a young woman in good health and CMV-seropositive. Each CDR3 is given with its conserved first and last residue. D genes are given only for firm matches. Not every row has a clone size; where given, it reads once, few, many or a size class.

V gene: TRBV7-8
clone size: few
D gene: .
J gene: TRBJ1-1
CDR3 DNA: TGTGCCAGCAGCCATAAAACGCCAGGGATTGAAGCTTTCTTT
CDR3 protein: CASSHKTPGIEAFF

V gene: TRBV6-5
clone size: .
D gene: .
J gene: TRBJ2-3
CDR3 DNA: TGTGCCAGTAATCCTCGGGGGGCCACAGATACGCAGTATTTT
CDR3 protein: CASNPRGATDTQYF

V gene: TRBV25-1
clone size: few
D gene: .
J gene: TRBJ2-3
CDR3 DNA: TGTGCCAGCAGTGACGACAGAGATACGCAGTATTTT
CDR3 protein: CASSDDRDTQYF

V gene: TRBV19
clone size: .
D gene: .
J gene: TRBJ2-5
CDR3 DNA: TGTGCCAGTAGTGGGGGAGGCGCGGGGCAAGAGACCCAGTACTTC
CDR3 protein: CASSGGGAGQETQYF

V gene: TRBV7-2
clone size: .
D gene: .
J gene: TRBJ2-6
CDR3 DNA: TGTGCCAGCAGCTTACCAGGGCCAGTCAACGTCCTGACTTTC
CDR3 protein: CASSLPGPVNVLTF

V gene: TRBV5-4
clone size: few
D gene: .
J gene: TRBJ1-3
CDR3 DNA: TGTGCCAGCAGCTTGGGACAGGACACCCACTCTGGAAACACCATATATTTT
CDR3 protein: CASSLGQDTHSGNTIYF

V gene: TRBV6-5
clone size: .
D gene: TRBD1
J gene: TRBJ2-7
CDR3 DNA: TGTGCCAGCGCAGGGGGACAGACGTACGAGCAGTACTTC
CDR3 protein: CASAGGQTYEQYF

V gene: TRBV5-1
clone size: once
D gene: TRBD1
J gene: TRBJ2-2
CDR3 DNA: TGCGCCAGTTCCGGGACAGGGACCACCGGGGAGCTGTTTTTT
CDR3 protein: CASSGTGTTGELFF

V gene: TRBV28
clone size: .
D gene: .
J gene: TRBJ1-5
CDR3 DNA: TGTGCCAGCAGTTTACGGGGGGCGTCTAGTCAGCCCCAGCATTTT
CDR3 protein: CASSLRGASSQPQHF

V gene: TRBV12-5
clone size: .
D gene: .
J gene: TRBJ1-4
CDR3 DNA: TGTGCTAGTGGATGGTCCCAGAATGAAAAACTGTTTTTT
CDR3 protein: CASGWSQNEKLFF

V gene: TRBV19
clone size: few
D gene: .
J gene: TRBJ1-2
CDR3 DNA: TGTGCCAGTAGTATAGGGGCCGGGATGGCTAACTATGGCTACACCTTC
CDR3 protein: CASSIGAGMANYGYTF

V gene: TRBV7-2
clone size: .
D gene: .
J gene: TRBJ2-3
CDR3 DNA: TGTGCCAGCAGCGGGGGGGGCAGCGCAGATACGCAGTATTTT
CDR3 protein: CASSGGGSADTQYF

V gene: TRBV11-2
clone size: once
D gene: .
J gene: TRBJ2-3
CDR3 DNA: TGTGCCAGCAGCTTAATGGGCAGAAGCACAGATACGCAGTATTTT
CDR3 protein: CASSLMGRSTDTQYF

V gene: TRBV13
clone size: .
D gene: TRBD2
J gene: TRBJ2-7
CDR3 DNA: TGTGCCAGCAGCCCCCGGACTAGCGGGGGAGCTCCCTACGAGCAGTACTTC
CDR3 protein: CASSPRTSGGAPYEQYF

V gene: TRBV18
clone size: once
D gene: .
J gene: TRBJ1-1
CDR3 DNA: TGTGCCAGCTCACCACCGGGTACAGGTGAAGCTTTCTTT
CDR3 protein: CASSPPGTGEAFF

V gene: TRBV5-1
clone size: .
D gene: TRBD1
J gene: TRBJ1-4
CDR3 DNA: TGCGCCAGCAGGGGACAGGGAACTAATGAAAAACTGTTTTTT
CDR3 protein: CASRGQGTNEKLFF

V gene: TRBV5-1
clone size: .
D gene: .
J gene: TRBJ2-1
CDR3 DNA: TGCGCCAGCAGCTTGGCAGGGGACAATGAGCAGTTCTTC
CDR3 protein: CASSLAGDNEQFF

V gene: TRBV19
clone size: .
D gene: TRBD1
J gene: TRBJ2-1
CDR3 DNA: TGTGCCAGTAGTTCCCTCCCGGGACAGGGGCCCTCCCCCGACAATGAGCAGTTCTTC
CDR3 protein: CASSSLPGQGPSPDNEQFF

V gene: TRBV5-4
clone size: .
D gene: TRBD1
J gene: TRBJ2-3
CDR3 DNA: TGTGCCAGCAGCTCTGGACAGGGGAGAGATACGCAGTATTTT
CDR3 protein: CASSSGQGRDTQYF

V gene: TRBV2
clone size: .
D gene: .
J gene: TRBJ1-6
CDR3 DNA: TGTGCCAGCAGTGTAGATAATTCACCCCTCCACTTT
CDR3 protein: CASSVDNSPLHF

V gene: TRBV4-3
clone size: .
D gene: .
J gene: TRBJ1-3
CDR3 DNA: TGCGCCAGCAGCCAGGGTCGGGGGGGCCGTAGCTCTGGAAACACCATATATTTT
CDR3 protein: CASSQGRGGRSSGNTIYF

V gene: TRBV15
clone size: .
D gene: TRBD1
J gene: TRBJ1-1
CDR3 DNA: TGTGCCACCAGCAGAGATTTTACAGGGGAGGTTCGGACTGAAGCTTTCTTT
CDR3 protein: CATSRDFTGEVRTEAFF

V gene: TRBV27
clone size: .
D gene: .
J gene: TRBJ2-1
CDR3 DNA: TGTGCCAGCAGTTTAGGAATTTTGTTGGGGGGGCTCGGGTACAATGAGCAGTTCTTC
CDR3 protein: CASSLGILLGGLGYNEQFF

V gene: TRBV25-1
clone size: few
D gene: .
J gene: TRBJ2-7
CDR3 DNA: TGTGCCACCGGAGGGCCGAGCTCCTACGAGCAGTACTTC
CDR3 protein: CATGGPSSYEQYF

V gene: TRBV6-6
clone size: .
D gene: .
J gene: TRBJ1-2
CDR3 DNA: TGTGCCAGCAGCCGTCGACAGGAGTACGGCTACACCTTC
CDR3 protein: CASSRRQEYGYTF

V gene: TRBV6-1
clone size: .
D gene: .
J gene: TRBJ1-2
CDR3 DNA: TGTGCCAGCAGTGAATCAGGTTACTATGGCTACACCTTC
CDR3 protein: CASSESGYYGYTF